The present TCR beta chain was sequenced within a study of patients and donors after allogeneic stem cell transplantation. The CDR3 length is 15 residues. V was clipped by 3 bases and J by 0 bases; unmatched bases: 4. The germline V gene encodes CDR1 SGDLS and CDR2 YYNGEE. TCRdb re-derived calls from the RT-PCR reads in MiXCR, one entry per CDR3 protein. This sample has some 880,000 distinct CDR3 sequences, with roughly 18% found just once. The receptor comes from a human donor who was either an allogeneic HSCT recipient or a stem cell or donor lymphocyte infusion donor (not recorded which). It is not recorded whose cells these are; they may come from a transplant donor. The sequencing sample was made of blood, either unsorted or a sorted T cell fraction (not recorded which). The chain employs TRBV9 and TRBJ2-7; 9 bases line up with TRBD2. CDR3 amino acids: CASSAGGRGSYEQYF. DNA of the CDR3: TGTGCCAGCAGCGCAGGCGGGAGGGGCTCCTACGAGCAGTACTTC.